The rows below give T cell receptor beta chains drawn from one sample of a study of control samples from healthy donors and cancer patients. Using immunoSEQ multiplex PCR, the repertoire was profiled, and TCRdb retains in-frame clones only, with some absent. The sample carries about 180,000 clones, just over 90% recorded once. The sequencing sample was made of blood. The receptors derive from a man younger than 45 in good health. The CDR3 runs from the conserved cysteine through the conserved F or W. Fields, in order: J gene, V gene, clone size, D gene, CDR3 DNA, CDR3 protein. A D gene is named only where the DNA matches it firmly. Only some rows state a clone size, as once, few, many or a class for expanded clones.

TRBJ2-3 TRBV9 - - TGTGCCAGCAGCGTACACCCGGAGAGGGGCACAGATACGCAGTATTTT CASSVHPERGTDTQYF
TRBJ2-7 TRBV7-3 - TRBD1 TGTGCCAGCAGCTTGGGACAGGGAAACTACGAGCAGTACTTC CASSLGQGNYEQYF
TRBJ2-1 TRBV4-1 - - TGCGCCAGCAGCCAAGGGACCCCCTGGGGCGATGAGCAGTTCTTC CASSQGTPWGDEQFF
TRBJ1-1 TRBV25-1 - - TGTGCCAGCAGTGAACCAGGGATGGCGAACACTGAAGCTTTCTTT CASSEPGMANTEAFF
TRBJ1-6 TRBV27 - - TGTGCCAGCAGTTCGGGACAATATAATTCACCCCTCCACTTT CASSSGQYNSPLHF
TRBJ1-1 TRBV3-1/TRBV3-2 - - TGTGCCAGCAGCCAAGATAATAGGGGAGAAGCTTTCTTT CASSQDNRGEAFF
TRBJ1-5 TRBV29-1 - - TGCAGCGTTGCGGAAGGCGCTGGCAATCAGCCCCAGCATTTT CSVAEGAGNQPQHF
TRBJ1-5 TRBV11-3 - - TGTGCCAGCAGACCAAACAGTCAGCCCCAGCATTTT CASRPNSQPQHF
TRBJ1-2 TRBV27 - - TGTGCCAGCAGTTTATCGTTGGACAGCCCCTATGGCTACACCTTC CASSLSLDSPYGYTF
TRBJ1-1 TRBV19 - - TGTGCCAGTAGTATATGGGGAGGGGGTGAAGCTTTCTTT CASSIWGGGEAFF
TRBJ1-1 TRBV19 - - TGTGCCAGTAGTATCTGGACGCTGAACACTGAAGCTTTCTTT CASSIWTLNTEAFF
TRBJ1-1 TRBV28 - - TGTGCCAGCAGACTTGCCGGATGGGGAAACACTGAAGCTTTCTTT CASRLAGWGNTEAFF
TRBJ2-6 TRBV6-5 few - TGTGCCGGGGGGGGTCCCAGGGGTCTGACTTTC CAGGGPRGLTF
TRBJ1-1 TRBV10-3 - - TGTGCCATCAGTGACCCCGATACAGCGAACACTGAAGCTTTCTTT CAISDPDTANTEAFF
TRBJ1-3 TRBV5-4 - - TGTGCCAGCAGCCTCCGGACCGGGGGAAACACCATATATTTT CASSLRTGGNTIYF
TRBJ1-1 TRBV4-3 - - TGCGCCAGCAGCCAAGGCCTCGGAAGGGCCGAGGCTGAAGCTTTCTTT CASSQGLGRAEAEAFF
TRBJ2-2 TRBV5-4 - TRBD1 TGTGCCAGCAGAAGGGACAGTTCTGGGGAGCTGTTTTTT CASRRDSSGELFF
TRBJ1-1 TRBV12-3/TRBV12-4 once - TGTGCCAGCAGTTCTGGTACCGCTGAAGCTTTCTTT CASSSGTAEAFF
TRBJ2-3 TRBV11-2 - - TGTGCCAGCAGCTTAGACAGGGTGGGCAATACGCAGTATTTT CASSLDRVGNTQYF
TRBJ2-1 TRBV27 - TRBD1 TGTGCCAGCAGTTTCGGACAGGGGGAGCAGTTCTTC CASSFGQGEQFF
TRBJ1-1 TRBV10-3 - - TGTGCCATCAGTGAGAGGGAGGGAAAGGGCACTGAAGCTTTCTTT CAISEREGKGTEAFF
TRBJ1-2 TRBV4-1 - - TGCGCCAGCAGCCAAGGGGCTCTGGGTAGTCGCTATGGCTACACCTTC CASSQGALGSRYGYTF
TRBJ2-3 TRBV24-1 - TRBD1 TGTGCCACCAGCGGGACAGGGGGCGGAGATACGCAGTATTTT CATSGTGGGDTQYF
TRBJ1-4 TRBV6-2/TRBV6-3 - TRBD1 TGTGCCAGCAGTTACAACGGACAGGGAACAACTAATGAAAAACTGTTTTTT CASSYNGQGTTNEKLFF
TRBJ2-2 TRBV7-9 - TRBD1 TGTGCCAGCAGCTTAGTGGGACAGGGGAACACCGGGGAGCTGTTTTTT CASSLVGQGNTGELFF
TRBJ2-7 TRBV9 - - TGTGCCAGCAGCGACACGCCGCAGGGCGAGCAGTACTTC CASSDTPQGEQYF
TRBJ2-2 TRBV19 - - TGTGCCAGTAGAAAGGACAGCGCGAACACCGGGGAGCTGTTTTTT CASRKDSANTGELFF